This T cell receptor beta chain originates from a study of shared clonotypes between healthy human individuals. The authors' processing: Filtering differed since immunoSEQ provided only junctions, with no quality scores. Profiling relied on immunoSEQ multiplex PCR, and the TCRdb table lists in-frame clones only, not all of them. V and J calls and clone size are as listed in that table; D and trimming were resolved from the DNA. The data hold some 500,000 clones, with 75% to 80% observed a single time. The donors, healthy adults who were HIV-negative, had experienced no recent acute infections or vaccinations. Without sorting, samples used around 92 million PBMCs for genomic DNA. V shed 8 bases, J shed 0 bases, and the junction held 6 bases outside the gene matches. CDR3 length: 14 amino acids. Germline CDR1 reads MDHEN; CDR2 reads SYDVKM.

This chain uses TRBV28 with TRBJ2-7; 8 nucleotides agree with TRBD2. The sequence was obtained from a woman in her thirties or forties in good health. Some clones in this sample may be carry-over from other donors' samples. Sequencing was carried out using PBMCs. The DNA of the CDR3 is TGTGCCAGCGAGATAGCGGGGCGCTCCTACGAGCAGTACTTC. It encodes CASEIAGRSYEQYF.